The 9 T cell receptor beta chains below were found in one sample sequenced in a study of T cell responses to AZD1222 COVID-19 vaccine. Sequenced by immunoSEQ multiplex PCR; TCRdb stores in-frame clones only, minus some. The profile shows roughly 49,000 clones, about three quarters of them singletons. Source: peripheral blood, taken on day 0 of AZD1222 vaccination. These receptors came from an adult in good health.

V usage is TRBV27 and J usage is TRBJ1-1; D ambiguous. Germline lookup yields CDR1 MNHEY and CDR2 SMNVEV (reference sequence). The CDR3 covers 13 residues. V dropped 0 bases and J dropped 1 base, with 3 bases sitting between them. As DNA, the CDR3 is TGTGCCAGCAGTTTATCAGCGAACACTGAAGCTTTCTTT. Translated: CASSLSANTEAFF.

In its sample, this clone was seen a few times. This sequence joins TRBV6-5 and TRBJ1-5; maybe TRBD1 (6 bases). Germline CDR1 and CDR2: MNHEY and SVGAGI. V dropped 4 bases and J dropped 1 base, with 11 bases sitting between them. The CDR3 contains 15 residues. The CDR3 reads CASSSQGVSNQPQHF. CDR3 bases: TGTGCCAGCAGTTCACAGGGAGTAAGCAATCAGCCCCAGCATTTT.

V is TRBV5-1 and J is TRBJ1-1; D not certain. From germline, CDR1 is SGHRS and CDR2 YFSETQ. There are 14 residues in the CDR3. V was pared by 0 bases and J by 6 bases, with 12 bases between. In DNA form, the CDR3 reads TGCGCCAGCAGCTTGGGTTTCGAGGGTGCTGAAGCTTTCTTT. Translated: CASSLGFEGAEAFF. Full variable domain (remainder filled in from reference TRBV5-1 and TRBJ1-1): KAGVTQTPRYLIKTRGQQVTLSCSPISGHRSVSWYQQTPGQGLQFLFEYFSETQRNKGNFPGRFSGRQFSNSRSEMNVSTLELGDSALYLCASSLGFEGAEAFFGQGTRLTVV.

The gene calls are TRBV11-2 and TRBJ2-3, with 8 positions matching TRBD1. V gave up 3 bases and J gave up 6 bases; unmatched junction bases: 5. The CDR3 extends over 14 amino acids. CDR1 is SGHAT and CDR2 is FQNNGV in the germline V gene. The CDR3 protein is CASSFGTGGDTQYF. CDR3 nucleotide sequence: TGTGCCAGCAGCTTCGGGACAGGAGGCGATACGCAGTATTTT.

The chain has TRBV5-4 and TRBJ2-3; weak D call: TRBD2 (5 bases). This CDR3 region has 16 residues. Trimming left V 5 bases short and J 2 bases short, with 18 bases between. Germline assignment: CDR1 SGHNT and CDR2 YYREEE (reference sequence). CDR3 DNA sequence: TGTGCCAGCAGACCAGGTCGAGGAGGATCCACAGATACGCAGTATTTT. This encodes CASRPGRGGSTDTQYF.

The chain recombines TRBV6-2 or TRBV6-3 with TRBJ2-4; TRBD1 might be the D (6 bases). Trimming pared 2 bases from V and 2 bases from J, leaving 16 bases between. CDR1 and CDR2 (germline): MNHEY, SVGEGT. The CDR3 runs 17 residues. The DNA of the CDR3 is TGTGCCAGCAGTTACCCCTCCGGGACACTCACCAAAAACATTCAGTACTTC. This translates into CASSYPSGTLTKNIQYF.

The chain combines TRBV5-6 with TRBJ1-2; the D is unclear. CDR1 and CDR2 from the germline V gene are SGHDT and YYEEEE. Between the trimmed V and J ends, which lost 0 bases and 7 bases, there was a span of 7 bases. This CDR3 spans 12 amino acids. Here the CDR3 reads CASSLEGGGYTF. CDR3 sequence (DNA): TGTGCCAGCAGCTTGGAAGGAGGTGGCTACACCTTC.

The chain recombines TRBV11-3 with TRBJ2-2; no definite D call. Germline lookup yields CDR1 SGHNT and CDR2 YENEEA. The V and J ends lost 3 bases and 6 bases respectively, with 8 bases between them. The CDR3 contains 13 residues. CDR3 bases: TGTGCCAGCAGCTTCCCCGAGGCCGGGGAGCTGTTTTTT. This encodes CASSFPEAGELFF.

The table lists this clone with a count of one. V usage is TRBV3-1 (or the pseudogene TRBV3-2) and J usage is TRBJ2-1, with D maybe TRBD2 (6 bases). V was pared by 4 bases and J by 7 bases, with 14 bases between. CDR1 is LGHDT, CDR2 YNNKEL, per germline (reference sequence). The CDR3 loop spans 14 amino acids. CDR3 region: CASSRARRENEQFF. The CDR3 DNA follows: TGTGCCAGCAGCCGGGCTAGGAGGGAGAATGAGCAGTTCTTC.